The present T cell receptor beta chain was sequenced within a study of graft-versus-host responses after intestinal transplantation. Looking at the study overall: Transplantation in recipients was multivisceral, liver-intestinal, or isolated intestinal. Each patient got anti-thymocyte globulin induction, then tacrolimus and steroids for around three years. Study findings and constraints: GvH clones appeared in recipient marrow, some first in ileum or blood. GvH clone levels peaked in circulation, and this peak was associated with early post-transplant HvG declines.

In the case of this clone: Its antigen is still unknown.

The CDR3 has 17 residues. Trimming pared 2 bases from V and 4 bases from J, leaving 18 bases between. Germline V gene sequence: CDR1 MNHNS, CDR2 SASEGT. Repertoires were generated with immunoSEQ multiplex PCR, while TCRdb's copy carries only in-frame clones and drops some. The table shows roughly 110,000 clones, with over 85% occurring only once. This sequence originates from a human donor who was the organ donor for an intestinal transplant. Here the sequenced sample was unstimulated CD4+ T cells sorted from spleen or lymph node cells, taken before transplant. This chain uses TRBV6-1 with TRBJ2-1; D may match TRBD1 or TRBD2 (6 bases each). Here the CDR3 DNA reads TGTGCCAGCAGTGAAAGGGCGGGACACCTACTATACAATGAGCAGTTCTTC. Translation gives CASSERAGHLLYNEQFF.